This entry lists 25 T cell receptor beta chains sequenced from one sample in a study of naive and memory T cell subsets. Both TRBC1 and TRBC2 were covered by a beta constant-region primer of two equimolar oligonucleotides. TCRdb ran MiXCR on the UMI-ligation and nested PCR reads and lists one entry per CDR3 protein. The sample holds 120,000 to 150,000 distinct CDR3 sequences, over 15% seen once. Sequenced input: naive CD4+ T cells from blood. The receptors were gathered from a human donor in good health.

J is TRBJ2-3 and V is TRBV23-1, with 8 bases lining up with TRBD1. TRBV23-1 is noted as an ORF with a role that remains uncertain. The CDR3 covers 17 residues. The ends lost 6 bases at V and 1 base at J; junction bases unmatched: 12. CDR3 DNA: TGCGCCAGCAGCCTAGTGGACAGGGTAGTGGGCACAGATACGCAGTATTTT. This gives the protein CASSLVDRVVGTDTQYF.

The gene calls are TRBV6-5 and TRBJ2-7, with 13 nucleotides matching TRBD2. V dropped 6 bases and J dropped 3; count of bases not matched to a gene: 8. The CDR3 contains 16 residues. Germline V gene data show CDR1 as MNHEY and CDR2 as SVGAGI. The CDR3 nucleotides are TGTGCCAGCAGACCCGGACTAGCGGGGGCGATCTACGAGCAGTACTTC. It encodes CASRPGLAGAIYEQYF.

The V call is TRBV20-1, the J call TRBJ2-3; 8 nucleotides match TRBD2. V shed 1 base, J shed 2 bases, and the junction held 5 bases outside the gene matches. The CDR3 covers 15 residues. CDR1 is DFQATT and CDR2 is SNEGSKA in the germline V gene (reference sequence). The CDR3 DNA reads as TGCAGTGCTAGAGGGGGTAGCGGGATCACAGATACGCAGTATTTT. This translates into CSARGGSGITDTQYF.

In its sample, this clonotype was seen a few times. The chain's CDR3 is CASSLGLSSGSYEQYF. The CDR3 coding sequence is TGCGCCAGCAGCTTGGGGCTCTCTAGCGGGAGCTACGAGCAGTACTTC. The genes are TRBV5-1 and TRBJ2-7; 10 positions match TRBD2. V lost 0 bases, J lost 3 bases, and 6 bases stayed unmatched. Germline-derived CDR1 and CDR2 are SGHRS and YFSETQ. The CDR3 has 16 residues.

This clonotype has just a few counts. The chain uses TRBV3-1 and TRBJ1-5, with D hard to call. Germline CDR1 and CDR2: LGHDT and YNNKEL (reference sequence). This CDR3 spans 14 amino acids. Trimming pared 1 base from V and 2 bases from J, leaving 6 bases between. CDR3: CASSQGDRNQPQHF. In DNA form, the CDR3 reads TGTGCCAGCAGCCAAGGGGATCGCAATCAGCCCCAGCATTTT.

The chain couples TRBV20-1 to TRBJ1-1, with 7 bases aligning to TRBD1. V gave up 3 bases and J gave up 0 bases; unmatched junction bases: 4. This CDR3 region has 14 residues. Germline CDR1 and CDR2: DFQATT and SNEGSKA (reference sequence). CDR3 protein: CSASAGTVNTEAFF. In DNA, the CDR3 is TGCAGTGCTAGTGCCGGGACAGTGAACACTGAAGCTTTCTTT.

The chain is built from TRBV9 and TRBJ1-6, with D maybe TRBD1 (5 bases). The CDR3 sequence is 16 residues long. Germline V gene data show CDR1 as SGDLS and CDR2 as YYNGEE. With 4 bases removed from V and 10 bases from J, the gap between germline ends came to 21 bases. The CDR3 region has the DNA TGTGCCAGCAGCTCACCCCCGGGCAGGCGGGACTCACCCCTCCACTTT. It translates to CASSSPPGRRDSPLHF.

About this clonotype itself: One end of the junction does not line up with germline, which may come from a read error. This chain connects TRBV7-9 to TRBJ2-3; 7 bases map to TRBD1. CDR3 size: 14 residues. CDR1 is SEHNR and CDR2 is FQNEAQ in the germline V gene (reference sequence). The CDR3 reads CASSFDRDTDMQYF. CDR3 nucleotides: TGTGCCAGCAGCTTCGACAGGGACACAGATATGCAGTATTTT.

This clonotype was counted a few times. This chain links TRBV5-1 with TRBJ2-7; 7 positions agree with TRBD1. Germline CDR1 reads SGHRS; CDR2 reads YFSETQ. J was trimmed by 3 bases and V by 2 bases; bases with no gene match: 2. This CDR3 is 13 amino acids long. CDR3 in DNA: TGCGCCAGCAGCTTAGACAGGGTCTACGAGCAGTACTTC. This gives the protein CASSLDRVYEQYF.

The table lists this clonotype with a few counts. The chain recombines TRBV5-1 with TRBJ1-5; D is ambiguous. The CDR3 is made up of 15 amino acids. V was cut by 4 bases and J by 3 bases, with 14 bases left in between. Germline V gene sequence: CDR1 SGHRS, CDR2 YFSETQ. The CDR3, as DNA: TGCGCCAGCAGCCCAACGGGCCAGGTCAATCAGCCCCAGCATTTT. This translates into CASSPTGQVNQPQHF.

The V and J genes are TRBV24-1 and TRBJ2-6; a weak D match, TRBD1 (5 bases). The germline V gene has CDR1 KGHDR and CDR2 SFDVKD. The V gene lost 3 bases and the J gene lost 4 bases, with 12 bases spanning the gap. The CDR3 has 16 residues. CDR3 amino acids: CATSDASGSGANVLTF. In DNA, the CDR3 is TGTGCCACCAGTGATGCATCAGGGTCCGGGGCCAACGTCCTGACTTTC.

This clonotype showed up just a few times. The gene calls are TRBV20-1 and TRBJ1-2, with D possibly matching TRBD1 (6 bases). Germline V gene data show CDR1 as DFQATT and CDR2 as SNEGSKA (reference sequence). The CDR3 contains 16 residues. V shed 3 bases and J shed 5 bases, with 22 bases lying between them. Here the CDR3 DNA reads TGCAGTGCTAGGGCCGGTGCTAGTGGACAGTTTTATGGCTACACCTTC. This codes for CSARAGASGQFYGYTF.

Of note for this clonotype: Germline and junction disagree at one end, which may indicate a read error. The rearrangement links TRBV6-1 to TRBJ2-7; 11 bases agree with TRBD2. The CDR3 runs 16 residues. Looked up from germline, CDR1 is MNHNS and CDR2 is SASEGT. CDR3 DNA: TGTGCCAGCAGGGAAGGGATGACTAGCGGGAACTACGAGCAGTACTTC. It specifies CASREGMTSGNYEQYF.

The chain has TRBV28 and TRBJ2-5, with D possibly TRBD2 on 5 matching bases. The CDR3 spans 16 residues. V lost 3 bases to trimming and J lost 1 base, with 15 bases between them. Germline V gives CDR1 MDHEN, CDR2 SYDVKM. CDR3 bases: TGTGCCAGCAGTTTGAGCCCTGCCGGGGTCCAAGAGACCCAGTACTTC. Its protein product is CASSLSPAGVQETQYF.

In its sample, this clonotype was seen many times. The CDR3 reads CASGLAGQETQYF. The DNA of the CDR3 is TGTGCCAGCGGACTAGCGGGACAAGAGACCCAGTACTTC. The V gene is TRBV12-3 or TRBV12-4, the J gene TRBJ2-5, with TRBD2 identical over 12 bases. CDR3 length: 13 residues. Trimming cost V 8 bases and J 2 bases; bases outside gene matches: 0.

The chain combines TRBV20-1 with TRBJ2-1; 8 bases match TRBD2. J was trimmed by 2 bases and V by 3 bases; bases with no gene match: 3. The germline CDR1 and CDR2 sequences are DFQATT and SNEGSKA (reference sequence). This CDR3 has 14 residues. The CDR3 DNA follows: TGCAGTGCTAGGAAAGCGGGGGCCTACAATGAGCAGTTCTTC. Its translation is CSARKAGAYNEQFF.

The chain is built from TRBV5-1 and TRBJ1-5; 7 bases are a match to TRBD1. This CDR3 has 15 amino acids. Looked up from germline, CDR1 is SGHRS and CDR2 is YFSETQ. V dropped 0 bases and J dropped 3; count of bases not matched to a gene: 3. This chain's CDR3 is CASSLAGGYNQPQHF. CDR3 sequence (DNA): TGCGCCAGCAGCTTGGCAGGGGGGTACAATCAGCCCCAGCATTTT.

CDR3 bases: TGTGCCAGCAGGCCAGGGTTTAGCTCCTACAATGAGCAGTTCTTC. Encoded protein: CASRPGFSSYNEQFF. The rearrangement joins TRBV6-2 or TRBV6-3 to TRBJ2-1, with D maybe TRBD1 (5 bases). Germline V gene lookup returns CDR1 MNHEY and CDR2 SVGEGT. The CDR3 consists of 15 residues. V lost 6 bases and J 0 bases, leaving 12 bases between the germline ends.

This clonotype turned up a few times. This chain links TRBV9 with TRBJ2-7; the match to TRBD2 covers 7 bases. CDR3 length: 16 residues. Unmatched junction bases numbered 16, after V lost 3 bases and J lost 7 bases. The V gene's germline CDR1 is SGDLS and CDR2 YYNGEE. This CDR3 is CASSARALAALGEQYF. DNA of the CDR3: TGTGCCAGCAGCGCTAGGGCTCTAGCGGCTCTAGGGGAGCAGTACTTC.

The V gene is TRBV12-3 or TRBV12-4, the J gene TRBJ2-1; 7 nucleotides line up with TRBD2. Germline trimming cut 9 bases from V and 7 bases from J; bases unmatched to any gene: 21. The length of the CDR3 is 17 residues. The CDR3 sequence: CASLPHPGLESGNEQFF. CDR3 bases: TGTGCCAGTCTGCCCCACCCAGGACTAGAGAGTGGGAATGAGCAGTTCTTC.

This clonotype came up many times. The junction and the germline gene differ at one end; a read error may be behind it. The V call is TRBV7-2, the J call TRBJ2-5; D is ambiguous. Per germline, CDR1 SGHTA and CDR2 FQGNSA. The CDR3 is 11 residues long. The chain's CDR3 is CASSSQETQYF. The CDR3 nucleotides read TGCGCCAGCAGCTCCCAAGAGACCCAGTACTTC.

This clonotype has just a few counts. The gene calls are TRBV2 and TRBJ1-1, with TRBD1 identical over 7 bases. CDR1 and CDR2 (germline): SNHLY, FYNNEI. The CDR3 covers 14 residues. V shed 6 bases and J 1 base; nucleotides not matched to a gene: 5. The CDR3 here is CASSVTGENTEAFF. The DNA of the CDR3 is TGTGCCAGCAGCGTTACAGGGGAGAACACTGAAGCTTTCTTT.

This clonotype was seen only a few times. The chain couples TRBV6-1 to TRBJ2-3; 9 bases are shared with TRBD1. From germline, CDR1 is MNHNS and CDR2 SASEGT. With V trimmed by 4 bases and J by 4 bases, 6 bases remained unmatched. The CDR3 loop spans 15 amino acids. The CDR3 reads CASSGTGEWADTQYF. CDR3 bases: TGTGCCAGCAGTGGGACAGGGGAGTGGGCAGATACGCAGTATTTT.

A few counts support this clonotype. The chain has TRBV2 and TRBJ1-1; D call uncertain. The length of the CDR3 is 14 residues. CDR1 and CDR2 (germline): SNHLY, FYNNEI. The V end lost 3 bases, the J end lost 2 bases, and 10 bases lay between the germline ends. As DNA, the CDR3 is TGTGCCAGCAGTGACCCGACCCTAAACACTGAAGCTTTCTTT. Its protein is CASSDPTLNTEAFF.

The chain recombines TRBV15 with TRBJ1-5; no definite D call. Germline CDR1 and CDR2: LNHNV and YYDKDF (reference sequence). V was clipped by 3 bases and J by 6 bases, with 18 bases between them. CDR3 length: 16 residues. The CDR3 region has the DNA TGTGCCACCAGCAGTATGCTAGTTGCGGGGAGTCAGCCCCAGCATTTT. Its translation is CATSSMLVAGSQPQHF.